This entry lists 8 T cell receptor beta chains sequenced from one sample in a study of OX40 agonist ivuxolimab in advanced cancers. The table came from immunoSEQ multiplex PCR; TCRdb's copy has only in-frame clones and leaves some out. The table includes tens of thousands of clones, 87% detected once. The sequences come from CD4+ or CD8+ T cells sorted from blood, collected in a trial of the OX40 agonist ivuxolimab. These receptors were collected from an adult with an advanced solid tumor such as melanoma, head and neck, liver or kidney cancer.

V gene TRBV5-1 combines with J gene TRBJ1-6; D perhaps matches TRBD1 (6 bases). Germline V CDR1 and CDR2: SGHRS, YFSETQ. Deletions cut 2 bases from V and 3 bases from J, with 15 bases between. The CDR3 has 17 amino acids. CDR3 sequence (DNA): TGCGCCAGCAGCTTTGGACAGATCTCAGACTATAATTCACCCCTCCACTTT. The encoded protein is CASSFGQISDYNSPLHF. Supplemented by reference TRBV5-1 and TRBJ1-6, the full variable domain reads KAGVTQTPRYLIKTRGQQVTLSCSPISGHRSVSWYQQTPGQGLQFLFEYFSETQRNKGNFPGRFSGRQFSNSRSEMNVSTLELGDSALYLCASSFGQISDYNSPLHFGNGTRLTVT.

The chain recombines TRBV6-5 with TRBJ1-1; a possible D gene is TRBD1 (5 bases). Germline V CDR1 and CDR2: MNHEY, SVGAGI. The CDR3 loop spans 13 amino acids. The V end was cut by 2 bases, the J end by 10 bases, with 14 bases between. The CDR3 spells CASSYGEGLRAFF. In DNA, the CDR3 is TGTGCCAGCAGTTACGGGGAGGGGCTGAGAGCTTTCTTT.

This clone occurred once. Here the CDR3 DNA reads TGCGCCAGCAGCTTGGTCGGGGGTGGGGCCAACGTCCTGACTTTC. Its translation is CASSLVGGGANVLTF. V usage is TRBV5-1 and J usage is TRBJ2-6, with D possibly TRBD2 on 6 matching bases. The CDR3 sequence is 15 residues long. Germline lookup yields CDR1 SGHRS and CDR2 YFSETQ. Between the trimmed V and J ends, which lost 0 bases and 3 bases, there was a span of 7 bases.

This clone was detected only once. The chain combines TRBV5-1 with TRBJ2-1; TRBD2 might be the D (5 bases). The CDR3 has 17 residues. V was pared by 4 bases and J by 0 bases, with 17 bases between. Germline CDR1 and CDR2: SGHRS and YFSETQ. As DNA, the CDR3 is TGCGCCAGCAGCAGGACCCCAGCGGAGAGCTCCTACAATGAGCAGTTCTTC. It codes for CASSRTPAESSYNEQFF.

This chain uses TRBV19 with TRBJ2-1, with D possibly being TRBD1 (6 bases). The germline gives CDR1 LNHDA, CDR2 SQIVND (reference sequence). V lost 0 bases, J lost 11 bases, and 11 bases lay in between. The CDR3 is made up of 13 amino acids. In DNA, the CDR3 is TGTGCCAGTAGTATAGATGGGCAGGGGAAGCAGTTCTTC. Encoded protein: CASSIDGQGKQFF. The full variable domain, its missing parts supplied by reference TRBV19 and TRBJ2-1, is DGGITQSPKYLFRKEGQNVTLSCEQNLNHDAMYWYRQDPGQGLRLIYYSQIVNDFQKGDIAEGYSVSREKKESFPLTVTSAQKNPTAFYLCASSIDGQGKQFFGPGTRLTVL.

The V gene is TRBV15, the J gene TRBJ2-3; 8 positions agree with TRBD2. V shed 0 bases and J 3 bases; nucleotides not matched to a gene: 8. Germline lookup yields CDR1 LNHNV and CDR2 YYDKDF (reference sequence). The CDR3 is made up of 17 amino acids. This CDR3 is CATSRDLSGGGTDTQYF. CDR3 DNA: TGTGCCACCAGCAGAGATCTCAGCGGGGGTGGGACAGATACGCAGTATTTT. The full variable domain, its missing parts supplied by reference TRBV15 and TRBJ2-3, is DAMVIQNPRYQVTQFGKPVTLSCSQTLNHNVMYWYQQKSSQAPKLLFHYYDKDFNNEADTPDNFQSRRPNTSFCFLDIRSPGLGDTAMYLCATSRDLSGGGTDTQYFGPGTRLTVL.

The V call is TRBV28, the J call TRBJ1-2; weak D call: TRBD1 (5 bases). The CDR3 loop spans 16 amino acids. Germline values: CDR1 MDHEN, CDR2 SYDVKM. The V and J ends lost 5 bases and 5 bases respectively, with 21 bases between them. CDR3 DNA: TGTGCCAGCAGTCCTCCGGGACCCCCGCCGGGATATGGCTACACCTTC. It specifies CASSPPGPPPGYGYTF.

The CDR3 DNA is TGTGCCAGCAGCTTAGCCCAAGTCACTGAAGCTTTCTTT. It codes for CASSLAQVTEAFF. The chain employs TRBV7-8 and TRBJ1-1; unclear D gene. CDR1 is SGHVS and CDR2 is FQNEAQ in the germline V gene. The germline V and J ends were trimmed by 0 bases and 4 bases, with 6 bases remaining between them. There are 13 residues in the CDR3. The full variable domain, with the rest looked up from reference TRBV7-8 and TRBJ1-1, is GAGVSQSPRYKVAKRGQDVALRCDPISGHVSLFWYQQALGQGPEFLTYFQNEAQLDKSGLPSDRFFAERPEGSVSTLKIQRTQQEDSAVYLCASSLAQVTEAFFGQGTRLTVV.